The clone carrying this TCR beta chain occurred a few times. These data come from a study of blood T cell repertoires in COVID-19. Produced via immunoSEQ multiplex PCR; TCRdb's table is partial and in-frame only. The sample gives 210,000 or so clones, 85% to 90% of which show up once; almost 4.5% is in the top ten. V lost 4 bases, J lost 0 bases, and 12 bases lay in between. Germline V lookup: CDR1 LNHDA, CDR2 SQIVND (reference sequence). This CDR3 has 15 residues. Sequences were obtained from peripheral blood. V gene TRBV19 combines with J gene TRBJ1-2; D not resolved. The clonotype comes from a man between 45 and 60 years old with acute or convalescent COVID-19. CDR3 amino acids: CASSTTGVTNYGYTF. The CDR3 DNA is TGTGCCAGTAGTACCACCGGAGTAACTAACTATGGCTACACCTTC.